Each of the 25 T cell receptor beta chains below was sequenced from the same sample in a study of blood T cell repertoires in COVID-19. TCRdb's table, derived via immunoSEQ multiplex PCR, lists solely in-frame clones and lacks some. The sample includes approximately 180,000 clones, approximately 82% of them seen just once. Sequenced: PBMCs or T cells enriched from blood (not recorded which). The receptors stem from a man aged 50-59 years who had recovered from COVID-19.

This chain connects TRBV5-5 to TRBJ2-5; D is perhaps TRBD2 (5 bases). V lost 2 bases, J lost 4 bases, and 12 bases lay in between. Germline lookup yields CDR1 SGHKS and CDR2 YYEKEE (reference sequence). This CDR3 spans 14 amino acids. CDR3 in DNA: TGTGCCAGCAGCTTATTGGCGGGTACAGAGACCCAGTACTTC. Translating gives CASSLLAGTETQYF.

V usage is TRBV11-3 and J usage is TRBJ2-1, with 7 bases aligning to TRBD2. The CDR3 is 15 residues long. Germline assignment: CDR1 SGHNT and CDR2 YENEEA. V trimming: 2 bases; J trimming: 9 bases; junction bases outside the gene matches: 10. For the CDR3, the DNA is TGTGCCAGCAGCTTACTTCGGGGAGGGGCCACTGAGCAGTTCTTC. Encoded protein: CASSLLRGGATEQFF.

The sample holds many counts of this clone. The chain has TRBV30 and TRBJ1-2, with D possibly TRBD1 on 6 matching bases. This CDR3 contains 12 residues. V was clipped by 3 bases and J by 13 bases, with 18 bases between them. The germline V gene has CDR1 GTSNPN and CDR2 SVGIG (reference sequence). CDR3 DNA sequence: TGTGCCTGGAGCCCCAAGGGGGGGAAATGCACCTTC. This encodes CAWSPKGGKCTF.

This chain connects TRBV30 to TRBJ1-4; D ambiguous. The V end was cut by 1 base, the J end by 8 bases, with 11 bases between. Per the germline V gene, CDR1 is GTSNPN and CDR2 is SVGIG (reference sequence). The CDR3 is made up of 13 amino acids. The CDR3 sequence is CAWSGPAWEKLFF. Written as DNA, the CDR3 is TGTGCCTGGAGTGGCCCAGCGTGGGAAAAACTGTTTTTT.

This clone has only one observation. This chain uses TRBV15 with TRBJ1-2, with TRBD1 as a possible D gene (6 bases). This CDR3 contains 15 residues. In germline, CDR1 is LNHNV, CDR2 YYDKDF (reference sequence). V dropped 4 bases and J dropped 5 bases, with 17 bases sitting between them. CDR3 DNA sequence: TGTGCCACCAGCACGGGAGGGGGGCGCGGGTATGGCTACACCTTC. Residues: CATSTGGGRGYGYTF. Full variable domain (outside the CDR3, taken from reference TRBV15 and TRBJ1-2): DAMVIQNPRYQVTQFGKPVTLSCSQTLNHNVMYWYQQKSSQAPKLLFHYYDKDFNNEADTPDNFQSRRPNTSFCFLDIRSPGLGDTAMYLCATSTGGGRGYGYTFGSGTRLTVV.

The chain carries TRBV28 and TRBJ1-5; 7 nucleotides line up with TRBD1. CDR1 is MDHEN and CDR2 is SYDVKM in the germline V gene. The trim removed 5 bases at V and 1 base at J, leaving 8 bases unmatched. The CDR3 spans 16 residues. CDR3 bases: TGTGCCAGCAGTAGACAGGGAGCGGGCAGCAATCAGCCCCAGCATTTT. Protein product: CASSRQGAGSNQPQHF.

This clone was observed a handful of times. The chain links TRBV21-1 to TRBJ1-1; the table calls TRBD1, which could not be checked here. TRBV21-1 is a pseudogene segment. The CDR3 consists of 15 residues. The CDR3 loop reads CASTKPGQVNTEAFF. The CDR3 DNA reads TGTGCCAGCACCAAACCCGGACAGGTGAACACTGAAGCTTTCTTT.

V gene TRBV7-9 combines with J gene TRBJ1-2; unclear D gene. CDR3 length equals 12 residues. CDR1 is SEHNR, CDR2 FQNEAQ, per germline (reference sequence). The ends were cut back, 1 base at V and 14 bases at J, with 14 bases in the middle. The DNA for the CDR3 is TGTGCCAGCAGCTTAGACGCAACCGCCCTAACCTTC. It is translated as CASSLDATALTF.

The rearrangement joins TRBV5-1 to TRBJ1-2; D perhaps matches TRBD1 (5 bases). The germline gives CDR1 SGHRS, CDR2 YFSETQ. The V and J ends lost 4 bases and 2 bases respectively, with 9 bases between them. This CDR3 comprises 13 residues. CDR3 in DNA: TGCGCCAGCAGCGACGGGGGGAACTATGGCTACACCTTC. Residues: CASSDGGNYGYTF.

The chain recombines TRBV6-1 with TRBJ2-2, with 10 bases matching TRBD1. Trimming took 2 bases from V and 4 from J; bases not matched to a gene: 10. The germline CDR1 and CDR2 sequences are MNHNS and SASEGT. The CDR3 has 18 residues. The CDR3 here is CASSEQSIDRGPTGELFF. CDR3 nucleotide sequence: TGTGCCAGCAGTGAACAATCCATCGACAGGGGGCCCACCGGGGAGCTGTTTTTT.

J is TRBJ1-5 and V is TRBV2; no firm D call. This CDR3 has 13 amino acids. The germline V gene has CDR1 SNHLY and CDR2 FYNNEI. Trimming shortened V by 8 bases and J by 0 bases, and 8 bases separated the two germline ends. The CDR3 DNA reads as TGTGCCAGCCAGGAATATAGCAATCAGCCCCAGCATTTT. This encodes CASQEYSNQPQHF.

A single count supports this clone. CDR3: CAWSGDRGYGNTIYF. The CDR3 bases are TGTGCCTGGAGTGGGGACAGGGGATATGGAAACACCATATATTTT. V gene TRBV30 combines with J gene TRBJ1-3, with 10 nucleotides matching TRBD1. The CDR3 spans 15 residues. Per germline, CDR1 GTSNPN and CDR2 SVGIG (reference sequence). V gave up 1 base and J gave up 3 bases; unmatched junction bases: 3.

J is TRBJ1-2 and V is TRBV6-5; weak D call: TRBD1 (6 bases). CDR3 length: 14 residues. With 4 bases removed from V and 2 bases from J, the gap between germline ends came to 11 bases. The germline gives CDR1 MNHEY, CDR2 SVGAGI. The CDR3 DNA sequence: TGTGCCAGCAGTTTCATGACAGGCAACTATGGCTACACCTTC. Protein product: CASSFMTGNYGYTF.

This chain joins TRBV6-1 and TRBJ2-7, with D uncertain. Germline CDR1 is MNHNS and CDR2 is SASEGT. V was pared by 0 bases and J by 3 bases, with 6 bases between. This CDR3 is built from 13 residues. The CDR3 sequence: CASSEARYYEQYF. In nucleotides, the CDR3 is TGTGCCAGCAGTGAAGCGCGTTACTACGAGCAGTACTTC.

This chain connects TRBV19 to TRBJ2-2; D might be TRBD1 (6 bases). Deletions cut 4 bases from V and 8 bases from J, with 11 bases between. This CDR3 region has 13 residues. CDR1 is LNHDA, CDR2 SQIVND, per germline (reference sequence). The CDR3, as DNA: TGTGCCAGTAGTACTTGGACAGAAGGGGAGCTGTTTTTT. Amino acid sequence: CASSTWTEGELFF. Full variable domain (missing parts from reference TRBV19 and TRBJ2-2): DGGITQSPKYLFRKEGQNVTLSCEQNLNHDAMYWYRQDPGQGLRLIYYSQIVNDFQKGDIAEGYSVSREKKESFPLTVTSAQKNPTAFYLCASSTWTEGELFFGEGSRLTVL.

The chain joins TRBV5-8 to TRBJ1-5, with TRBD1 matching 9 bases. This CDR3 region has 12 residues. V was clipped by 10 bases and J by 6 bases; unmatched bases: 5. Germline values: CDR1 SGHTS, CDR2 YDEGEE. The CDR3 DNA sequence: TGTGCCGGCGACAGGGGGACTCAGCCCCAGCATTTT. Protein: CAGDRGTQPQHF.

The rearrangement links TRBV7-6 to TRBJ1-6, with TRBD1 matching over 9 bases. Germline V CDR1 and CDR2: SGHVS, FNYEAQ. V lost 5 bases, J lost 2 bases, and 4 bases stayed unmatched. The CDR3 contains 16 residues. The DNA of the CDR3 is TGTGCCAGCAGCCCACAGGGGGCCACCTATAATTCACCCCTCCACTTT. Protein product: CASSPQGATYNSPLHF.

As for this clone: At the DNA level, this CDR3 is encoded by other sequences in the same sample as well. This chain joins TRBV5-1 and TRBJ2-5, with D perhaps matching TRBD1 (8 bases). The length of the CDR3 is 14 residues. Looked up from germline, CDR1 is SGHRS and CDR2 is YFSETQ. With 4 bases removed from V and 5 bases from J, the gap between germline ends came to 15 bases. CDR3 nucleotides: TGCGCCAGCAGCCGAGACAGGGGAGGGGAGACCCAGTACTTC. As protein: CASSRDRGGETQYF.

The CDR3 nucleotides read TGTGCCAGCTCACCAGGGTGGAGCTATGGCTACACCTTC. It translates to CASSPGWSYGYTF. The V call is TRBV18, the J call TRBJ1-2, with unresolved D. Trimming stripped 2 bases from V and 4 bases from J, with 8 bases between. The CDR3 runs 13 residues. Germline V gives CDR1 KGHSH, CDR2 LQKENI.

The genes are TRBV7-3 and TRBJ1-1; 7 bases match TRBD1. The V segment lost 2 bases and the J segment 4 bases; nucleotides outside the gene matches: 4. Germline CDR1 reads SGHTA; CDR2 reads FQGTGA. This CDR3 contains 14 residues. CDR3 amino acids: CASSLQGGVTEAFF. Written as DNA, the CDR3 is TGTGCCAGCAGCTTACAGGGGGGAGTCACTGAAGCTTTCTTT. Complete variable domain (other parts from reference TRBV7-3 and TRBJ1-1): GAGVSQTPSNKVTEKGKYVELRCDPISGHTALYWYRQSLGQGPEFLIYFQGTGAADDSGLPNDRFFAVRPEGSVSTLKIQRTERGDSAVYLCASSLQGGVTEAFFGQGTRLTVV.

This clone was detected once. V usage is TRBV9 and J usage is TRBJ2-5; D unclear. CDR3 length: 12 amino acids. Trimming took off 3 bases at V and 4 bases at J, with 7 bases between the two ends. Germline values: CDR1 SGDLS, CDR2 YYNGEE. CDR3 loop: CASSASPETQYF. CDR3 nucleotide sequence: TGTGCCAGCAGCGCATCCCCAGAGACCCAGTACTTC.

The CDR3 loop is CASSLAGQSYEQYF. The CDR3 nucleotides read TGCGCCAGCAGCTTGGCCGGACAGTCCTACGAGCAGTACTTC. V is TRBV5-1 and J is TRBJ2-7; possibly TRBD1 for D (6 bases). This CDR3 has 14 residues. Germline CDR1 is SGHRS and CDR2 is YFSETQ. The V end lost 0 bases, the J end lost 1 base, and 8 bases lay between the germline ends.

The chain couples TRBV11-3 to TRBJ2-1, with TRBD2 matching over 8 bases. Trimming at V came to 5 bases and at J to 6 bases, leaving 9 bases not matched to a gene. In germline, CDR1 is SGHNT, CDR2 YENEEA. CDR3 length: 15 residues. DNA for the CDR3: TGTGCCAGCAGCGACCGAGGACTAGCTGGCAATGAGCAGTTCTTC. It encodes CASSDRGLAGNEQFF.

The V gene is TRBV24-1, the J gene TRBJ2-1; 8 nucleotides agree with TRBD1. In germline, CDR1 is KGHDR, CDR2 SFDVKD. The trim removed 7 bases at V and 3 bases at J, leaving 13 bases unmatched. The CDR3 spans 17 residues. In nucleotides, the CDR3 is TGTGCCACCAGCCCCCACGCAGGGGGCAACTACTACAATGAGCAGTTCTTC. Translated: CATSPHAGGNYYNEQFF.

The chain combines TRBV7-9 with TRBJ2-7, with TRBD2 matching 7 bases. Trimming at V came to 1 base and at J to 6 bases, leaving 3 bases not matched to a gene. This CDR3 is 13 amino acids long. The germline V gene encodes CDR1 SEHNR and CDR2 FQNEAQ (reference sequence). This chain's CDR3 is CASSLDGRSEQYF. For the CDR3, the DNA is TGTGCCAGCAGCTTAGACGGGAGGAGCGAGCAGTACTTC.